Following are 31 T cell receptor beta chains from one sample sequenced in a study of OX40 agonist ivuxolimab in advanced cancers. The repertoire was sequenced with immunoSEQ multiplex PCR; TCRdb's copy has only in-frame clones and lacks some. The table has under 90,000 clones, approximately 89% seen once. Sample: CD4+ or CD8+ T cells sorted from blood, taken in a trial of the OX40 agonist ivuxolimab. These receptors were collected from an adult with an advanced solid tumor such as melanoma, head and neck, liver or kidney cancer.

The CDR3 region is CASSPSTGANYGYTF. CDR3 coding DNA: TGTGCCAGCTCACCCTCGACAGGGGCTAACTATGGCTACACCTTC. This chain uses TRBV18 with TRBJ1-2; 8 nucleotides align to TRBD1. CDR1 and CDR2 (germline): KGHSH, LQKENI. J gave up 0 bases and V 3 bases, and 3 bases lay outside the gene matches. The CDR3 is 15 amino acids.

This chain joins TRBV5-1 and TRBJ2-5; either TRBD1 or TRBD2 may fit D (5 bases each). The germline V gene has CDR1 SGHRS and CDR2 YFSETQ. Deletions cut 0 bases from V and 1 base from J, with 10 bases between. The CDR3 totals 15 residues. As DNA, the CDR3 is TGCGCCAGCAGCTTGGAGCTGAGGGGCCAAGAGACCCAGTACTTC. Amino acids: CASSLELRGQETQYF.

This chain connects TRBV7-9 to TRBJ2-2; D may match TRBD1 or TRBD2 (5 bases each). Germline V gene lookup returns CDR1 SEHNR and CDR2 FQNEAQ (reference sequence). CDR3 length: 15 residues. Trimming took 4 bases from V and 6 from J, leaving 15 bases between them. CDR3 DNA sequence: TGTGCCAGCAGCTACCGGGACGACGGATCCGGGGAGCTGTTTTTT. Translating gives CASSYRDDGSGELFF.

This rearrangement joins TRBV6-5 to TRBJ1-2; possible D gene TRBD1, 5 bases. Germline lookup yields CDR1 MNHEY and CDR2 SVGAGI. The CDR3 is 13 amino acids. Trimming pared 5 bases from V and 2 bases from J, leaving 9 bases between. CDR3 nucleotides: TGTGCCAGCAGTGCGGACAAGAACTATGGCTACACCTTC. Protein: CASSADKNYGYTF.

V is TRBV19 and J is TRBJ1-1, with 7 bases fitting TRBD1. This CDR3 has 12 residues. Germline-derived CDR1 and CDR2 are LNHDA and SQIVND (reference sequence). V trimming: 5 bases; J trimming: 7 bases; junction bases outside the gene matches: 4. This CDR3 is CASSVGTVEAFF. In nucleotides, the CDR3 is TGTGCCAGTAGTGTCGGGACAGTTGAAGCTTTCTTT.

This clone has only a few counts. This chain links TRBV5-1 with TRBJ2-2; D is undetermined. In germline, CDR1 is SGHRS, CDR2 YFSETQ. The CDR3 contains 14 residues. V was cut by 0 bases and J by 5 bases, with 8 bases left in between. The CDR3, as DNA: TGCGCCAGCAGCTTGGGCGAGTCAACCGGGGAGCTGTTTTTT. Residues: CASSLGESTGELFF.

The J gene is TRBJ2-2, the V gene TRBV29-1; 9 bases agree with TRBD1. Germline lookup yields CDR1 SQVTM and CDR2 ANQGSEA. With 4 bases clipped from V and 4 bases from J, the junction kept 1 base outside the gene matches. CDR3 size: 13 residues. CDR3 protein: CSVGTGATGELFF. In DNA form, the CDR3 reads TGCAGCGTTGGGACAGGGGCCACCGGGGAGCTGTTTTTT.

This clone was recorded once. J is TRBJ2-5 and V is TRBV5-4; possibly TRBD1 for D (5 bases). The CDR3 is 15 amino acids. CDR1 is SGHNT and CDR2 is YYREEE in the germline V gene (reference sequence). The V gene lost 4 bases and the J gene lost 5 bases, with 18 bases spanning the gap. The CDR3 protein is CASSRQQGLWETQYF. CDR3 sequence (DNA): TGTGCCAGCAGCCGTCAGCAGGGTTTATGGGAGACCCAGTACTTC.

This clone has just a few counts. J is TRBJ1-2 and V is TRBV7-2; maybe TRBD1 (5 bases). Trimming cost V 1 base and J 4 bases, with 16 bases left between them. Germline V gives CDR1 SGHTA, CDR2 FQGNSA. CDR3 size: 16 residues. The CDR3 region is CASSLGTSTWGYGYTF. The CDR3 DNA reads TGTGCCAGCAGCTTAGGGACATCCACCTGGGGCTATGGCTACACCTTC. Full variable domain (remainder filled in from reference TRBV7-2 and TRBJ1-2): GAGVSQSPSNKVTEKGKDVELRCDPISGHTALYWYRQSLGQGLEFLIYFQGNSAPDKSGLPSDRFSAERTGGSVSTLTIQRTQQEDSAVYLCASSLGTSTWGYGYTFGSGTRLTVV.

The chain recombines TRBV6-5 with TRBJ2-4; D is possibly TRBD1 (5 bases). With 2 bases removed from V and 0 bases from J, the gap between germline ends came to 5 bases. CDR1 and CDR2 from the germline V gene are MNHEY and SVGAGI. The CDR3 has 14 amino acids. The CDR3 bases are TGTGCCAGCAGTTACGACAGAGCCAAAAACATTCAGTACTTC. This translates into CASSYDRAKNIQYF.

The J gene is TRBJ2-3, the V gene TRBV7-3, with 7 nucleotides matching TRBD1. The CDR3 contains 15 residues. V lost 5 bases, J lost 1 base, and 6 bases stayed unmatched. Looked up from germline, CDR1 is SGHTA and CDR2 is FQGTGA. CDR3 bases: TGTGCCAGCAGCCCGACAGGGCTCGGCACAGATACGCAGTATTTT. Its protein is CASSPTGLGTDTQYF.

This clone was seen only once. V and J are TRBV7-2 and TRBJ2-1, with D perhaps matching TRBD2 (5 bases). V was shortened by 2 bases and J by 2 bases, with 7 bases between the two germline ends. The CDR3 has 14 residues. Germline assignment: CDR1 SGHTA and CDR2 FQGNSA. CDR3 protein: CASSLTGAYNEQFF. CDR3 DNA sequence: TGTGCCAGCAGCTTAACCGGGGCCTACAATGAGCAGTTCTTC.

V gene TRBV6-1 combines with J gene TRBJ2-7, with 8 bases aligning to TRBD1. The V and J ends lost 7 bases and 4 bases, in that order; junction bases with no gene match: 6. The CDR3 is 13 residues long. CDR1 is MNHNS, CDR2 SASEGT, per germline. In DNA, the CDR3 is TGTGCCAGCACGAGGACAGGGTGGTACGAGCAGTACTTC. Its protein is CASTRTGWYEQYF.

CDR3 protein: CAISESGQGGNQPQHF. The CDR3 coding sequence is TGTGCCATCAGTGAGTCAGGGCAGGGGGGCAATCAGCCCCAGCATTTT. The chain carries TRBV10-3 and TRBJ1-5; 7 nucleotides align to TRBD1. From germline, CDR1 is ENHRY and CDR2 SYGVKD. The CDR3 is 16 amino acids. V shed 0 bases and J 2 bases; nucleotides not matched to a gene: 4.

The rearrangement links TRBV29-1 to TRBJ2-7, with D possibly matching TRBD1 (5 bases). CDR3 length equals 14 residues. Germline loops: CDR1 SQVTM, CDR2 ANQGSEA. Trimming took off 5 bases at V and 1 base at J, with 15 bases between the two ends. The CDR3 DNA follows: TGCAGCGTTCGTGGTGCAGGGTATTCCTACGAGCAGTACTTC. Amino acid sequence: CSVRGAGYSYEQYF.

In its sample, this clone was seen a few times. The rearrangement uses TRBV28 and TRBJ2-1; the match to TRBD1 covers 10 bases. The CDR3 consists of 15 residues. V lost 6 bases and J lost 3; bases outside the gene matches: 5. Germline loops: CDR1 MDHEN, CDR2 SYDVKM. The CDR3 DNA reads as TGTGCCAGCAGCTCCGGGACAGGGGACTACAATGAGCAGTTCTTC. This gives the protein CASSSGTGDYNEQFF.

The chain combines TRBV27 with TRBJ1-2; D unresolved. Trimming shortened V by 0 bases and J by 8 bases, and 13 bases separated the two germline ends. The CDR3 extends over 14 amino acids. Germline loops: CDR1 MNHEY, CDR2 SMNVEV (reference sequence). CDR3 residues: CASSLSRGEGGYTF. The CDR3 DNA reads TGTGCCAGCAGTTTATCGCGGGGTGAGGGCGGCTACACCTTC.

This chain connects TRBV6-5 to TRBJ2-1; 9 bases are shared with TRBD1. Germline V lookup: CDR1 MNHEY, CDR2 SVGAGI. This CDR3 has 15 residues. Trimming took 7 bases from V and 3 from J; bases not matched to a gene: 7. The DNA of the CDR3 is TGTGCCAGCACCTGGACAGGGGTCGGCTACAATGAGCAGTTCTTC. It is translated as CASTWTGVGYNEQFF.

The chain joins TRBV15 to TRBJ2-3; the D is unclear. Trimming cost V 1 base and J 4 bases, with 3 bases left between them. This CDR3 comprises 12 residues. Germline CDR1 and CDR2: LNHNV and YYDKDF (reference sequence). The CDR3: CATSRAADTQYF. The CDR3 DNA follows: TGTGCCACCAGCAGAGCAGCAGATACGCAGTATTTT.

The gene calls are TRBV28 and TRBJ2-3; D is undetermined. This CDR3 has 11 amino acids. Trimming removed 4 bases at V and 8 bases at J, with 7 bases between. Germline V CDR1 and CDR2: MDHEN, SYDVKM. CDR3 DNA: TGTGCCAGCAGTTCCAGTTTTACGCAGTATTTT. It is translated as CASSSSFTQYF.

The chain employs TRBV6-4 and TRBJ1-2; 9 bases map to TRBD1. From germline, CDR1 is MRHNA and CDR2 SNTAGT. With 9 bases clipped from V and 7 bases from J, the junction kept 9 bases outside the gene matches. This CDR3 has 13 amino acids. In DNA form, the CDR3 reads TGTGCCAGTTCTTCCGGGACAGGGAGTGGCTACACCTTC. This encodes CASSSGTGSGYTF.

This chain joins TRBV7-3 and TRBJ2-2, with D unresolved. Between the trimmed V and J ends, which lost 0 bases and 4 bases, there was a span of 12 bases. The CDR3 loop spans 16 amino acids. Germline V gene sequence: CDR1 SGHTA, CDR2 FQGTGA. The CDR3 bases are TGTGCCAGCAGCTTAACCTCAGGACCTTTCACCGGGGAGCTGTTTTTT. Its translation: CASSLTSGPFTGELFF.

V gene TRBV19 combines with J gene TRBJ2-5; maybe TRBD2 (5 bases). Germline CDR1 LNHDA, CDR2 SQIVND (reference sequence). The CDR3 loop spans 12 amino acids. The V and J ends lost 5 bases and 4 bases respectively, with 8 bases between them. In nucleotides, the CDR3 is TGTGCCAGTAGTCCTAGCTCAGAGACCCAGTACTTC. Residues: CASSPSSETQYF.

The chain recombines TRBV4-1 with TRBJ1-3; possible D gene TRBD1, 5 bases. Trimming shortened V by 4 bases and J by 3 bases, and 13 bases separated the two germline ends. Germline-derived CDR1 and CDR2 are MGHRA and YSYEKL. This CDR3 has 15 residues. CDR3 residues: CASSRGSGLGNTIYF. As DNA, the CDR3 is TGCGCCAGCAGCCGAGGTTCAGGGCTTGGAAACACCATATATTTT.

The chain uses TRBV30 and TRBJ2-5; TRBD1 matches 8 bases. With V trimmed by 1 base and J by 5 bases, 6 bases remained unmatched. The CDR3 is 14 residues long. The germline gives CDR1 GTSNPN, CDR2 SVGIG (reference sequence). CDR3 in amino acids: CAWSADRVWETQYF. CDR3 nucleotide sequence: TGTGCCTGGAGTGCGGACAGGGTTTGGGAGACCCAGTACTTC.

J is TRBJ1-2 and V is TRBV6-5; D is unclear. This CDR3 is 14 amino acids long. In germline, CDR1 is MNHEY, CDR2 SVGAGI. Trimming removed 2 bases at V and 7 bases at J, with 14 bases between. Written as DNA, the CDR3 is TGTGCCAGCAGTTACGTCCGAATAGATTCTGGCTACACCTTC. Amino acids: CASSYVRIDSGYTF.

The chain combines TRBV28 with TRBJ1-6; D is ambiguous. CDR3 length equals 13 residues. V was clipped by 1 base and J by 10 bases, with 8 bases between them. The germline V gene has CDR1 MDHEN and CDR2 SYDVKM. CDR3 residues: CASSLSAVSPLHF. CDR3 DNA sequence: TGTGCCAGCAGTTTATCGGCGGTCTCACCCCTCCACTTT.

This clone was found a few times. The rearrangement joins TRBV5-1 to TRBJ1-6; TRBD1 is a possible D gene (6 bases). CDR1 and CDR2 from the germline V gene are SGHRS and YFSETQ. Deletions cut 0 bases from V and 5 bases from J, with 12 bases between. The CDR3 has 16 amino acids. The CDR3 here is CASSLERGADNSPLHF. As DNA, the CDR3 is TGCGCCAGCAGCTTGGAAAGGGGGGCAGATAATTCACCCCTCCACTTT.

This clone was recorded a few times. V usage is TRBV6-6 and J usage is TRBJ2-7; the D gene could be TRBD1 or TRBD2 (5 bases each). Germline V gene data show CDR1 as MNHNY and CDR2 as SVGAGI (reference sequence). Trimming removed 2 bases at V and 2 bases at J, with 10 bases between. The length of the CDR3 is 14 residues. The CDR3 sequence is CASSYGQGAYEQYF. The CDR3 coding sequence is TGTGCCAGCAGTTACGGCCAGGGAGCCTACGAGCAGTACTTC.

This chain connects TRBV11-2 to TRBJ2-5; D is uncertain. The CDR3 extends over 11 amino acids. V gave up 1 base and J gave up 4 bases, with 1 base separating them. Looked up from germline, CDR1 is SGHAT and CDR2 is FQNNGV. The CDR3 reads CASSLAETQYF. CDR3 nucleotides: TGTGCCAGCAGCTTAGCAGAGACCCAGTACTTC.

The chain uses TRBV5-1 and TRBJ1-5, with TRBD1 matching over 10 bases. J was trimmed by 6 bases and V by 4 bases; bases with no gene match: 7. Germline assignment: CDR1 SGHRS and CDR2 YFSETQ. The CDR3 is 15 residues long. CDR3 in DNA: TGCGCCAGCAGCGTCGGGACAGGGGTTACTCAGCCCCAGCATTTT. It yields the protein CASSVGTGVTQPQHF.